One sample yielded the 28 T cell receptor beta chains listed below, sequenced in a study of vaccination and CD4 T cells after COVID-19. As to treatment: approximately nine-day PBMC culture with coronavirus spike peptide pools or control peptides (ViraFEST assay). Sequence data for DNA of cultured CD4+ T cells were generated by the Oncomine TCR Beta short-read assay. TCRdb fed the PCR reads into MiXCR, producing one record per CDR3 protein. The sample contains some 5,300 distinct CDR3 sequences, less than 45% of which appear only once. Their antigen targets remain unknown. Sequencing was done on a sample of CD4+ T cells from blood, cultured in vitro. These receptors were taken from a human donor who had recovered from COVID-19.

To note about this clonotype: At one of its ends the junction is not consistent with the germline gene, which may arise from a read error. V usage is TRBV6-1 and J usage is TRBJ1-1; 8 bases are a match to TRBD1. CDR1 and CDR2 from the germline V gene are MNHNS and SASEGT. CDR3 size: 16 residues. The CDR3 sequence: CATQRGQAVTNTEAFF. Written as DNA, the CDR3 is TGCGCCACCCAGAGGGGACAGGCGGTTACGAACACTGAAGCTTTCTTT.

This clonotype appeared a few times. The CDR3 bases are TGTGCCAGCACAAGGGGGACAGGGTTCAACACTGAAGCTTTCTTT. Translating gives CASTRGTGFNTEAFF. V usage is TRBV5-4 and J usage is TRBJ1-1; the match to TRBD1 covers 9 bases. The CDR3 has 15 residues. The V segment lost 6 bases and the J segment 2 bases; nucleotides outside the gene matches: 8. CDR1 is SGHNT, CDR2 YYREEE, per germline (reference sequence). The variable domain in full, with the rest retrieved from reference TRBV5-4 and TRBJ1-1, is ETGVTQSPTHLIKTRGQQVTLRCSSQSGHNTVSWYQQALGQGPQFIFQYYREEENGRGNFPPRFSGLQFPNYSSELNVNALELDDSALYLCASTRGTGFNTEAFFGQGTRLTVV.

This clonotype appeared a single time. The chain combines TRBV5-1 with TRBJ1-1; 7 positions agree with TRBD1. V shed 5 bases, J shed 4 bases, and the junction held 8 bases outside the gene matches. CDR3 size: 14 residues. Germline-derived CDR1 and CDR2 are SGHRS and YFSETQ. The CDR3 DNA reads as TGCGCCAGCAGATTCGACAGGGTGGGCACTGAAGCTTTCTTT. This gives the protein CASRFDRVGTEAFF.

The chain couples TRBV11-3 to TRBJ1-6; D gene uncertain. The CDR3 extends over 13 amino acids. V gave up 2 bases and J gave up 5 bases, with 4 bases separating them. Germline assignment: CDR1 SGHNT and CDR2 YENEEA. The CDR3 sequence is CASSLFNNSPLHF. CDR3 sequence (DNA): TGTGCCAGCAGCTTATTTAATAATTCACCCCTCCACTTT.

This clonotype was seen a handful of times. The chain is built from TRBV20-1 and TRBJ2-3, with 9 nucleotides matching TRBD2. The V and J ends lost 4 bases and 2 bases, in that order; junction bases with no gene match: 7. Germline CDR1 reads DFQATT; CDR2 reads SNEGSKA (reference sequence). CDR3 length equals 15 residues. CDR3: CSANLLAGDTDTQYF. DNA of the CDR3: TGCAGTGCTAACCTTTTAGCGGGGGACACAGATACGCAGTATTTT.

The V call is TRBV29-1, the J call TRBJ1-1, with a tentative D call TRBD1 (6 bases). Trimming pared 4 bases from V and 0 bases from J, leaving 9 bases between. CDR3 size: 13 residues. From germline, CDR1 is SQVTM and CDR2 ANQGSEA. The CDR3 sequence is CSVGWGLNTEAFF. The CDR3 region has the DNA TGCAGCGTTGGCTGGGGGCTGAACACTGAAGCTTTCTTT.

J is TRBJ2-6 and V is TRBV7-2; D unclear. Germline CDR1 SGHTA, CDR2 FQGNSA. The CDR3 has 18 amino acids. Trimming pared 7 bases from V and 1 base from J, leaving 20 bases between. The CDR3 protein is CASTKEWGSLSGANVLTF. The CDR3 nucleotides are TGTGCCAGCACCAAAGAATGGGGTAGCCTTTCTGGGGCCAACGTCCTGACTTTC.

In DNA form, the CDR3 reads TGTGCCAGCTCACCGACAGGGCAAGAGACCCAGTACTTC. Translation gives CASSPTGQETQYF. The chain links TRBV18 to TRBJ2-5; 7 bases match TRBD1. V gave up 3 bases and J gave up 2 bases; unmatched junction bases: 0. This CDR3 comprises 13 residues. Germline V gene lookup returns CDR1 KGHSH and CDR2 LQKENI.

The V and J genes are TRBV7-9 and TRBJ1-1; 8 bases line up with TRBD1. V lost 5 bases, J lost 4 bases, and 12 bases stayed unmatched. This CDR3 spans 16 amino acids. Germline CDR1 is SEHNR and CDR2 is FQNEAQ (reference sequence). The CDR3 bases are TGTGCCAGCAGCCTACGCTGGACAGGGTTGAGCACTGAAGCTTTCTTT. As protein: CASSLRWTGLSTEAFF.

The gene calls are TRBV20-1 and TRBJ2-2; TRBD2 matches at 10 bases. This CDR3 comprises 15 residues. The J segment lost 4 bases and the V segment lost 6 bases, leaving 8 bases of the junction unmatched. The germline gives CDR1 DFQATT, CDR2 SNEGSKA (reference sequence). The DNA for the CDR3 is TGCAGTGCCCAAAGCGGGAGGGACTCCACCGGGGAGCTGTTTTTT. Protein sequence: CSAQSGRDSTGELFF.

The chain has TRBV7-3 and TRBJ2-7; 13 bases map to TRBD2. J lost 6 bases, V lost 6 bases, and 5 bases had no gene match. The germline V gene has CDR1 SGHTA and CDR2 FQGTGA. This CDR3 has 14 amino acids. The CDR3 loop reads CASSRTSGSSEQYF. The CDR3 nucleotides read TGTGCCAGCAGTCGGACTAGCGGGAGTAGCGAGCAGTACTTC.

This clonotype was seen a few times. CDR3 in DNA: TGTGCCAGCATAGGGCTAGCGGGATCTCAAAATACGCAGTATTTT. Protein product: CASIGLAGSQNTQYF. The J gene is TRBJ2-3, the V gene TRBV2; 9 bases match TRBD2. Looked up from germline, CDR1 is SNHLY and CDR2 is FYNNEI. Trimming at V came to 7 bases and at J to 7 bases, leaving 12 bases not matched to a gene. The length of the CDR3 is 15 residues.

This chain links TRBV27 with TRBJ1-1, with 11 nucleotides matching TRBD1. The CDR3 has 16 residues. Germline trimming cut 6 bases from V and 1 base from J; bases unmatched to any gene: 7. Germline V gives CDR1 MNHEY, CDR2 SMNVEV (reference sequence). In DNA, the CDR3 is TGTGCCAGCAGCCGGACAGGGGGCCTTCCGAACACTGAAGCTTTCTTT. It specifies CASSRTGGLPNTEAFF.

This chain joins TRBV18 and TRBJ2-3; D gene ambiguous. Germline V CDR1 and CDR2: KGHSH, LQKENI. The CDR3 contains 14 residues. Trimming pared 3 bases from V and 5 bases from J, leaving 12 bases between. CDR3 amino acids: CASSPKASGDTQYF. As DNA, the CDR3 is TGTGCCAGCTCACCTAAGGCCTCGGGAGATACGCAGTATTTT.

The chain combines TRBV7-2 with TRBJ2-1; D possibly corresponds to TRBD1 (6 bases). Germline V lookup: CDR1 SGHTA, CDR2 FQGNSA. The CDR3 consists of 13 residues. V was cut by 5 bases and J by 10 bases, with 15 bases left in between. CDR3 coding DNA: TGTGCCAGCAGCCTAAACAGGGAACGAGAGCAGTTCTTC. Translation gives CASSLNREREQFF.

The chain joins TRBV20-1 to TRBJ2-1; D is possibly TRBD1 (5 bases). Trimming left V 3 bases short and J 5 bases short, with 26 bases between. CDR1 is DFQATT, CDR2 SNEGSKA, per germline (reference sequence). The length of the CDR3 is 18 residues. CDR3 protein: CSASPWGRGIGYDNEQFF. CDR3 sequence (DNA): TGCAGTGCTAGCCCGTGGGGTAGGGGAATAGGCTACGACAATGAGCAGTTCTTC.

CDR3 in amino acids: CASSSSPGGGETQYF. In DNA, the CDR3 is TGTGCCAGCAGCTCTTCCCCGGGGGGCGGGGAGACCCAGTACTTC. This chain connects TRBV5-4 to TRBJ2-5; tentatively, D is TRBD2 (7 bases). The V end was cut by 3 bases, the J end by 5 bases, with 17 bases between. The CDR3 loop spans 15 amino acids. The germline CDR1 and CDR2 sequences are SGHNT and YYREEE (reference sequence). Complete variable domain (other parts from reference TRBV5-4 and TRBJ2-5): ETGVTQSPTHLIKTRGQQVTLRCSSQSGHNTVSWYQQALGQGPQFIFQYYREEENGRGNFPPRFSGLQFPNYSSELNVNALELDDSALYLCASSSSPGGGETQYFGPGTRLLVL.

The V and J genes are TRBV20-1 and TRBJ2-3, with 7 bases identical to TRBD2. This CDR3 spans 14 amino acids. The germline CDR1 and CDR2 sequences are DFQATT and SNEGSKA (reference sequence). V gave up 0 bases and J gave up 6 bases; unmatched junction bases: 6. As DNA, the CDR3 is TGCAGTGCTAGAGATGGGCTAGCGGTCGATACGCAGTATTTT. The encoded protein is CSARDGLAVDTQYF.

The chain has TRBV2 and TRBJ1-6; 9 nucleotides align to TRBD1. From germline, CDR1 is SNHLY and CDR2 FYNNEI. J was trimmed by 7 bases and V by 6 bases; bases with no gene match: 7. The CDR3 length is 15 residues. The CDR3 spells CASRGGTGQNSPLHF. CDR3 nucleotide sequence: TGTGCCAGCAGAGGTGGGACAGGGCAGAATTCACCCCTCCACTTT.

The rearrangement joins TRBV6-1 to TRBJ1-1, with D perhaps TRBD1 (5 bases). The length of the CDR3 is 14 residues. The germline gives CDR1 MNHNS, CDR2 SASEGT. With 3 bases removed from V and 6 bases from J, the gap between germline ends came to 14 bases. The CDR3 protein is CASSDFGLRAEAFF. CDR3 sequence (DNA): TGTGCCAGCAGTGATTTCGGCCTCAGGGCTGAAGCTTTCTTT.

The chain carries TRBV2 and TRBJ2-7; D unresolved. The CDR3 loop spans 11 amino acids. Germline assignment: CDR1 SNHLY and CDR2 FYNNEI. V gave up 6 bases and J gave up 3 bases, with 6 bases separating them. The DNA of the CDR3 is TGTGCCAGCAGGATGAGCTACGAGCAGTACTTC. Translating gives CASRMSYEQYF. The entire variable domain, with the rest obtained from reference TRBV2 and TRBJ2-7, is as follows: EPEVTQTPSHQVTQMGQEVILRCVPISNHLYFYWYRQILGQKVEFLVSFYNNEISEKSEIFDDQFSVERPDGSNFTLKIRSTKLEDSAMYFCASRMSYEQYFGPGTRLTVT.

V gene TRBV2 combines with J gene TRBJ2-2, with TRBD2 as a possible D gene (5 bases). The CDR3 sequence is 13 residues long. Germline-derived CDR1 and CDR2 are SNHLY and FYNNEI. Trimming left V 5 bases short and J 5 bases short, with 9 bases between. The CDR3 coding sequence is TGTGCCAGCAGTCCCACGGGGACCGGGGAGCTGTTTTTT. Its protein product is CASSPTGTGELFF.

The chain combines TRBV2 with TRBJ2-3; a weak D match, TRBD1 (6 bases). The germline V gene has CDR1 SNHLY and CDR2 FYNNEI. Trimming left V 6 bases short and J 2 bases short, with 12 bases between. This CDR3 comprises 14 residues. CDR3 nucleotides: TGTGCCAGCAGGGCCCGGACAGTCACAGATACGCAGTATTTT. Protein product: CASRARTVTDTQYF.

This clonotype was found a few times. The CDR3 loop reads CSASRGTDYEQYF. CDR3 nucleotide sequence: TGCAGTGCTAGCCGGGGGACCGATTACGAGCAGTACTTC. The V call is TRBV20-1, the J call TRBJ2-7; D is possibly TRBD2 (6 bases). Trimming removed 3 bases at V and 4 bases at J, with 13 bases between. Germline V gene sequence: CDR1 DFQATT, CDR2 SNEGSKA (reference sequence). The CDR3 length is 13 residues.

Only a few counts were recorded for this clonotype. The CDR3 sequence: CSARKRDSYEQYF. As DNA, the CDR3 is TGCAGTGCTAGAAAGCGGGACTCCTACGAGCAGTACTTC. V and J are TRBV20-1 and TRBJ2-7; 7 positions match TRBD2. J lost 0 bases, V lost 2 bases, and 1 base had no gene match. CDR1 is DFQATT, CDR2 SNEGSKA, per germline (reference sequence). The CDR3 has 13 amino acids.

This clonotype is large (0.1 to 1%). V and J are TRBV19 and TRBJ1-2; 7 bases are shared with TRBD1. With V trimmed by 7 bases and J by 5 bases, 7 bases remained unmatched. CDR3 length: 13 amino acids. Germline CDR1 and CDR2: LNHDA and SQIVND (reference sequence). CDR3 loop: CASTLTGTYGYTF. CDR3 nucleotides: TGTGCCAGTACCTTGACAGGGACATATGGCTACACCTTC.

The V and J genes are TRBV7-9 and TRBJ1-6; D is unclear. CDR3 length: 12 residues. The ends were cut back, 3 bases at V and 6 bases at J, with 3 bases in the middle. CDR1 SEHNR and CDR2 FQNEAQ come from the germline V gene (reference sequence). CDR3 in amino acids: CASSFSNSPLHF. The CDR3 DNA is TGTGCCAGCAGCTTTAGTAATTCACCCCTCCACTTT.

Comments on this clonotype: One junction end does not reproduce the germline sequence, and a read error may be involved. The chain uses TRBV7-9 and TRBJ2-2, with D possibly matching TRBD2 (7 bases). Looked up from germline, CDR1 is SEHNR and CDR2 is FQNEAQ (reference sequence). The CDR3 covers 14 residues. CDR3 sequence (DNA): TGTGCCAGCAGCTTAGGGGGGGGCACCGGGAAGCTGTTTTTT. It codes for CASSLGGGTGKLFF. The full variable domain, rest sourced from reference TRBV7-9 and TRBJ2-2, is DTGVSQNPRHKITKRGQNVTFRCDPISEHNRLYWYRQTLGQGPEFLTYFQNEAQLEKSRLLSDRFSAERPKGSFSTLEIQRTEQGDSAMYLCASSLGGGTGKLFFGEGSRLTVL.